What follows are 30 T cell receptor beta chains derived from one specimen sequenced in a study of blood T cell repertoires in COVID-19. Only in-frame clones appear in the TCRdb table, and some are missing; sequencing was by immunoSEQ multiplex PCR. The repertoire consists of 250,000 to 350,000 clones, with about nine tenths occurring once and the leading ten covering 6.9%. The sequenced material came from peripheral blood. These receptors originate from a woman aged 25 to 39 who had recovered from COVID-19.

This clone has only one observation. V is TRBV24-1 and J is TRBJ2-1; TRBD1 might be the D (5 bases). The germline gives CDR1 KGHDR, CDR2 SFDVKD. The V gene lost 3 bases and the J gene lost 2 bases, with 13 bases spanning the gap. The CDR3 length is 16 residues. The CDR3 region is CATSDPQGGTYNEQFF. The DNA of the CDR3 is TGTGCCACCAGTGATCCGCAGGGTGGGACCTACAATGAGCAGTTCTTC.

The chain has TRBV4-1 and TRBJ2-3; perhaps TRBD2 as D (7 bases). CDR1 and CDR2 (germline): MGHRA, YSYEKL. CDR3 length: 16 residues. V lost 4 bases and J lost 2, with 16 bases in between. CDR3 residues: CASSPKKGGTTDTQYF. CDR3 nucleotide sequence: TGCGCCAGCAGCCCAAAAAAGGGGGGGACCACAGATACGCAGTATTTT.

The rearrangement joins TRBV28 to TRBJ1-1; a weak D match, TRBD1 (5 bases). Germline lookup yields CDR1 MDHEN and CDR2 SYDVKM. V was trimmed by 3 bases and J by 0 bases, leaving 17 bases between them. The CDR3 consists of 17 residues. The CDR3 DNA reads TGTGCCAGCAGTTTGTGGGTCACAGGAAGCATGAACACTGAAGCTTTCTTT. Residues: CASSLWVTGSMNTEAFF. Together with reference TRBV28 and TRBJ1-1, the CDR3 gives the full variable domain: DVKVTQSSRYLVKRTGEKVFLECVQDMDHENMFWYRQDPGLGLRLIYFSYDVKMKEKGDIPEGYSVSREKKERFSLILESASTNQTSMYLCASSLWVTGSMNTEAFFGQGTRLTVV.

This chain links TRBV6-5 with TRBJ1-1; the D is unclear. Trimming took off 2 bases at V and 4 bases at J, with 17 bases between the two ends. Germline values: CDR1 MNHEY, CDR2 SVGAGI. The CDR3 length is 16 residues. This chain's CDR3 is CASSYQASSAGTEAFF. CDR3 in DNA: TGTGCCAGCAGTTACCAGGCCAGTAGCGCGGGCACTGAAGCTTTCTTT.

The chain links TRBV28 to TRBJ2-4, with 9 bases lining up with TRBD2. J gave up 7 bases and V 3 bases, and 4 bases lay outside the gene matches. CDR1 and CDR2 from the germline V gene are MDHEN and SYDVKM. The CDR3 is 14 amino acids. DNA for the CDR3: TGTGCCAGCAGTTTGCGGGGGGGCCTGAACATTCAGTACTTC. Its translation: CASSLRGGLNIQYF.

There are a few counts of this clone. The gene calls are TRBV3-1 (or the pseudogene TRBV3-2) and TRBJ2-5, with 11 bases that match TRBD2. The CDR3 length is 16 residues. Germline V lookup: CDR1 LGHDT, CDR2 YNNKEL (reference sequence). J was trimmed by 5 bases and V by 4 bases; bases with no gene match: 9. CDR3: CASSRGTSGTSETQYF. CDR3 bases: TGTGCCAGCAGCCGGGGGACTAGCGGAACGTCGGAGACCCAGTACTTC.

This rearrangement joins TRBV9 to TRBJ2-3; perhaps TRBD2 as D (6 bases). Per germline, CDR1 SGDLS and CDR2 YYNGEE. This CDR3 has 16 residues. The V end was cut by 2 bases, the J end by 2 bases, with 15 bases between. The chain's CDR3 is CASSVPRGEITDTQYF. CDR3 DNA: TGTGCCAGCAGCGTCCCGCGCGGGGAGATCACAGATACGCAGTATTTT.

V gene TRBV27 combines with J gene TRBJ2-3, with D perhaps matching TRBD1 (5 bases). The germline V and J ends were trimmed by 5 bases and 5 bases, with 8 bases remaining between them. The CDR3 has 12 residues. Per germline, CDR1 MNHEY and CDR2 SMNVEV (reference sequence). The CDR3 bases are TGTGCCAGCAGTCCTCAGGGAGATACGCAGTATTTT. This sequence encodes CASSPQGDTQYF.

The V call is TRBV28, the J call TRBJ1-1; D not resolved. Germline V lookup: CDR1 MDHEN, CDR2 SYDVKM. This CDR3 comprises 17 residues. V was pared by 8 bases and J by 1 base, with 23 bases between. The CDR3 protein is CASSVPRAPGANTEAFF. CDR3 bases: TGTGCCAGCTCCGTTCCCCGGGCCCCGGGAGCGAACACTGAAGCTTTCTTT.

V is TRBV2 and J is TRBJ2-7; 7 nucleotides agree with TRBD1. This CDR3 has 15 amino acids. Unmatched junction bases numbered 11, after V lost 2 bases and J lost 7 bases. Germline CDR1 is SNHLY and CDR2 is FYNNEI. Written as DNA, the CDR3 is TGTGCCAGCAGTGAACAGGGACAGTCCCAACGGGAGCAGTACTTC. This encodes CASSEQGQSQREQYF. Full variable domain (rest looked up from reference TRBV2 and TRBJ2-7): EPEVTQTPSHQVTQMGQEVILRCVPISNHLYFYWYRQILGQKVEFLVSFYNNEISEKSEIFDDQFSVERPDGSNFTLKIRSTKLEDSAMYFCASSEQGQSQREQYFGPGTRLTVT.

The V and J genes are TRBV30 and TRBJ1-1; 9 nucleotides agree with TRBD1. Germline V gives CDR1 GTSNPN, CDR2 SVGIG (reference sequence). The CDR3 loop spans 13 amino acids. V shed 3 bases, J shed 5 bases, and the junction held 4 bases outside the gene matches. This chain's CDR3 is CAWRRTGATEAFF. The CDR3 bases are TGTGCCTGGAGGAGGACAGGGGCGACTGAAGCTTTCTTT.

The V and J genes are TRBV2 and TRBJ2-5; 7 nucleotides agree with TRBD1. Losses at the gene ends were 1 base for V and 1 base for J; bases not matched to a gene: 3. This CDR3 has 15 amino acids. Germline lookup yields CDR1 SNHLY and CDR2 FYNNEI. CDR3 coding DNA: TGTGCCAGCAGTGAAGGCCCAGGGGGCCAAGAGACCCAGTACTTC. Residues: CASSEGPGGQETQYF.

Comments on this clone: Other DNA sequences within the sample encode an identical CDR3. In DNA, the CDR3 is TGTGCCAGCTCACCTAGACAGGGGGTCTACGAGCAGTACTTC. Protein product: CASSPRQGVYEQYF. The chain employs TRBV18 and TRBJ2-7, with 9 bases fitting TRBD1. Trimming took 3 bases from V and 3 from J; bases not matched to a gene: 3. The CDR3 has 14 amino acids. Germline V gene lookup returns CDR1 KGHSH and CDR2 LQKENI.

CDR3 DNA: TGTGCCAGCAGCTCATCGGAGCGGGGGGTAACCACAGATACGCAGTATTTT. It specifies CASSSSERGVTTDTQYF. This chain links TRBV3-1 (or the pseudogene TRBV3-2) with TRBJ2-3; 9 bases map to TRBD2. The V gene's germline CDR1 is LGHDT and CDR2 YNNKEL (reference sequence). With V trimmed by 5 bases and J by 2 bases, 11 bases remained unmatched. The CDR3 spans 17 residues.

The chain joins TRBV29-1 to TRBJ1-6; D uncertain. Looked up from germline, CDR1 is SQVTM and CDR2 is ANQGSEA. Deletions cut 5 bases from V and 5 bases from J, with 7 bases between. CDR3 length equals 12 residues. The CDR3 DNA reads as TGCAGCGTTAGAGAGAATAATTCACCCCTCCACTTT. Amino acid sequence: CSVRENNSPLHF.

V and J are TRBV20-1 and TRBJ1-3; maybe TRBD1 (6 bases). Germline V gene sequence: CDR1 DFQATT, CDR2 SNEGSKA (reference sequence). The V and J ends lost 3 bases and 4 bases respectively, with 13 bases between them. CDR3 size: 14 residues. Here the CDR3 DNA reads TGCAGTGCTAGTTTCGGGGGGCTGGGAAACACCATATATTTT. It yields the protein CSASFGGLGNTIYF.

The chain uses TRBV3-1 (or the pseudogene TRBV3-2) and TRBJ1-3, with 12 bases matching TRBD1. In germline, CDR1 is LGHDT, CDR2 YNNKEL (reference sequence). Trimming at V came to 5 bases and at J to 2 bases, leaving 10 bases not matched to a gene. This CDR3 contains 18 residues. The CDR3 nucleotides are TGTGCCAGCAGCACCCCCAAAGGGACAGGGGGCCCTGGAAACACCATATATTTT. As protein: CASSTPKGTGGPGNTIYF.

The chain couples TRBV28 to TRBJ1-2, with 8 nucleotides matching TRBD1. J gave up 8 bases and V 5 bases, and 10 bases lay outside the gene matches. Germline CDR1 and CDR2: MDHEN and SYDVKM. The CDR3 is made up of 14 amino acids. The CDR3 region is CASSPHRQGQGYTF. The CDR3 DNA follows: TGTGCCAGCAGTCCCCATAGACAGGGGCAGGGCTACACCTTC.

The chain links TRBV27 to TRBJ2-1; 9 nucleotides line up with TRBD2. Germline V gene sequence: CDR1 MNHEY, CDR2 SMNVEV (reference sequence). The CDR3 has 15 residues. Trimming took 2 bases from V and 8 from J; bases not matched to a gene: 7. CDR3: CASSLTGTSLYEQFF. In DNA, the CDR3 is TGTGCCAGCAGTTTAACCGGGACTAGCCTCTATGAGCAGTTCTTC.

This clone was observed a few times. This chain connects TRBV28 to TRBJ1-2, with 10 bases fitting TRBD1. This CDR3 is 16 amino acids long. CDR1 and CDR2 (germline): MDHEN, SYDVKM. V lost 6 bases to trimming and J lost 3 bases; unmatched junction nucleotides: 10. This CDR3 reads CASSYLDRGRHYGYTF. In DNA, the CDR3 is TGTGCCAGCAGCTACCTCGACAGGGGGCGCCACTATGGCTACACCTTC.

The chain's CDR3 is CASRQGGIYGYTF. CDR3 coding DNA: TGTGCCAGCAGGCAAGGGGGTATCTATGGCTACACCTTC. The chain carries TRBV7-9 and TRBJ1-2, with a possible D match to TRBD1 (6 bases). The length of the CDR3 is 13 residues. Germline assignment: CDR1 SEHNR and CDR2 FQNEAQ (reference sequence). Trimming took 6 bases from V and 4 from J, leaving 12 bases between them.

The genes are TRBV15 and TRBJ1-5; 9 bases are shared with TRBD1. The CDR3 contains 19 residues. The germline V gene has CDR1 LNHNV and CDR2 YYDKDF (reference sequence). The trim removed 0 bases at V and 5 bases at J, leaving 14 bases unmatched. The CDR3 loop reads CATSRDTMTGGIGHQPQHF. CDR3 in DNA: TGTGCCACCAGCAGAGATACGATGACAGGGGGTATTGGGCATCAGCCCCAGCATTTT.

This chain joins TRBV2 and TRBJ1-3, with D hard to call. Germline V gene data show CDR1 as SNHLY and CDR2 as FYNNEI. The CDR3 has 14 residues. V was cut by 3 bases and J by 0 bases, with 6 bases left in between. CDR3 nucleotide sequence: TGTGCCAGCAGTGACCAGGCCTCTGGAAACACCATATATTTT. Amino acid sequence: CASSDQASGNTIYF. The full variable domain, completed using reference TRBV2 and TRBJ1-3, is EPEVTQTPSHQVTQMGQEVILRCVPISNHLYFYWYRQILGQKVEFLVSFYNNEISEKSEIFDDQFSVERPDGSNFTLKIRSTKLEDSAMYFCASSDQASGNTIYFGEGSWLTVV.

This chain connects TRBV7-3 to TRBJ2-3, with TRBD2 identical over 11 bases. This CDR3 is built from 16 residues. Trimming at V came to 2 bases and at J to 2 bases, leaving 3 bases not matched to a gene. CDR1 and CDR2 (germline): SGHTA, FQGTGA. CDR3 nucleotides: TGTGCCAGCAGCTTAGGACTAGCGGGCTTCACAGATACGCAGTATTTT. Protein sequence: CASSLGLAGFTDTQYF.

The chain couples TRBV4-1 to TRBJ1-1, with TRBD1 as a possible D gene (5 bases). The germline gives CDR1 MGHRA, CDR2 YSYEKL. Trimming removed 4 bases at V and 5 bases at J, with 17 bases between. The CDR3 runs 15 residues. The DNA of the CDR3 is TGCGCCAGCAGCCCGGTAGGACACGATCAGACTGAAGCTTTCTTT. Amino acids: CASSPVGHDQTEAFF.

The chain links TRBV11-2 to TRBJ1-3; tentative D call: TRBD1 (6 bases). Looked up from germline, CDR1 is SGHAT and CDR2 is FQNNGV. The CDR3 spans 17 residues. Trimming left V 5 bases short and J 0 bases short, with 17 bases between. The CDR3 protein is CASSQTVGAGSGNTIYF. DNA of the CDR3: TGTGCCAGCAGCCAGACGGTGGGGGCAGGCTCTGGAAACACCATATATTTT.

The rearrangement links TRBV7-2 to TRBJ2-1; TRBD2 aligns across 13 bases. The CDR3 is 19 amino acids. Germline CDR1 and CDR2: SGHTA and FQGNSA. V was pared by 7 bases and J by 8 bases, with 20 bases of the junction left unmatched. The chain's CDR3 is CASNSWTSGGYPWEDEQFF. CDR3 DNA sequence: TGTGCCAGCAACTCTTGGACTAGCGGGGGATACCCTTGGGAAGATGAGCAGTTCTTC. The whole variable domain, remainder taken from reference TRBV7-2 and TRBJ2-1, is GAGVSQSPSNKVTEKGKDVELRCDPISGHTALYWYRQSLGQGLEFLIYFQGNSAPDKSGLPSDRFSAERTGGSVSTLTIQRTQQEDSAVYLCASNSWTSGGYPWEDEQFFGPGTRLTVL.

DNA of the CDR3: TGTGCCAGCAGCCCCGGGAGGCGCCCCGACTATGGCTACACCTTC. This codes for CASSPGRRPDYGYTF. J is TRBJ1-2 and V is TRBV2; D remains ambiguous. In germline, CDR1 is SNHLY, CDR2 FYNNEI. V lost 6 bases to trimming and J lost 3 bases, with 17 bases between them. The CDR3 contains 15 residues.

The V call is TRBV11-2, the J call TRBJ2-2; maybe TRBD2 (7 bases). V lost 5 bases and J 6 bases, leaving 19 bases between the germline ends. The CDR3 spans 16 residues. Germline CDR1 is SGHAT and CDR2 is FQNNGV. This CDR3 reads CASSPRGGLSPGELFF. CDR3 nucleotides: TGTGCCAGCAGCCCGAGGGGGGGACTATCACCCGGGGAGCTGTTTTTT.

The chain links TRBV20-1 to TRBJ1-2, with D maybe TRBD1 (6 bases). CDR1 is DFQATT and CDR2 is SNEGSKA in the germline V gene (reference sequence). This CDR3 contains 12 residues. Trimming stripped 3 bases from V and 6 bases from J, with 11 bases between. This chain's CDR3 is CSASGQIHGYTF. DNA of the CDR3: TGCAGTGCTAGTGGACAGATCCATGGCTACACCTTC.